Described below is a single T cell receptor beta chain sequence and its context. As originally analysed: Estimates of nucleated cell counts were drawn from the amplification of reference gene primers. Clones were read by immunoSEQ multiplex PCR, and TCRdb kept only the in-frame ones, dropping some. V and J calls and clone size are as listed in that table; D and trimming were resolved from the DNA. The data show around 160,000 clones, just under 80% seen once. This CDR3 contains 14 residues. Germline V gene lookup returns CDR1 SGHTA and CDR2 FQGTGA. Trimming took 3 bases from V and 1 from J, leaving 9 bases between them. The data stem from a study of blood T cell repertoires in COVID-19.

The receptor was derived from an elderly woman with acute or convalescent COVID-19. The V gene is TRBV7-3, the J gene TRBJ2-5; tentative D call: TRBD2 (6 bases). The specimen was peripheral blood. CDR3 amino acids: CASSLSGSQETQYF. The CDR3 DNA follows: TGTGCCAGCAGCTTGAGCGGGTCCCAAGAGACCCAGTACTTC.